The T cell receptor beta chain described here comes from a study of blood T cell repertoires in COVID-19. Generated by immunoSEQ multiplex PCR, the TCRdb table keeps only in-frame clones and is missing some. The table lists approximately 56,000 clones, about nine tenths of them singletons. The germline V and J ends were trimmed by 4 bases and 5 bases, with 13 bases remaining between them. The V gene's germline CDR1 is SGHNT and CDR2 YYREEE (reference sequence). The CDR3 loop spans 15 amino acids. Sequenced: peripheral blood. V is TRBV5-4 and J is TRBJ1-6; D ambiguous. This TCR was sampled from a man older than 75 with active or convalescent COVID-19. The CDR3 loop reads CASSPSRQNNSPLHF. DNA of the CDR3: TGTGCCAGCAGCCCCTCAAGACAAAATAATTCACCCCTCCACTTT.